This TCR beta chain was recorded in a study of T cell repertoires in cytomegalovirus infection. In the study overall: Newly reported HLA-C-restricted and thoroughly characterized HLA-B-restricted CMV epitopes were employed.

J lost 2 bases, V lost 5 bases, and 8 bases had no gene match. The CDR3 is 15 residues long. Germline V gene sequence: CDR1 LNHNV, CDR2 YYDKDF (reference sequence). MiXCR, run by TCRdb on the reads, gives a single entry per CDR3 protein. The sample yields about 830,000 distinct CDR3 sequences, less than 35% seen once. Worth noting for this clonotype: Its target is not known.

The sample was cultured CD8+ T cells from PBMCs, taken from culture after CMV antigen stimulation. The receptor comes from a human donor in good health (CMV status not recorded). Some clones in this sample may be carry-over from other donors' samples. The chain joins TRBV15 to TRBJ2-7, with 8 bases lining up with TRBD1. CDR3 sequence reads: CATSDPGQDPYEQYF. Here the CDR3 DNA reads TGTGCCACCAGCGACCCGGGACAGGACCCCTACGAGCAGTACTTC.